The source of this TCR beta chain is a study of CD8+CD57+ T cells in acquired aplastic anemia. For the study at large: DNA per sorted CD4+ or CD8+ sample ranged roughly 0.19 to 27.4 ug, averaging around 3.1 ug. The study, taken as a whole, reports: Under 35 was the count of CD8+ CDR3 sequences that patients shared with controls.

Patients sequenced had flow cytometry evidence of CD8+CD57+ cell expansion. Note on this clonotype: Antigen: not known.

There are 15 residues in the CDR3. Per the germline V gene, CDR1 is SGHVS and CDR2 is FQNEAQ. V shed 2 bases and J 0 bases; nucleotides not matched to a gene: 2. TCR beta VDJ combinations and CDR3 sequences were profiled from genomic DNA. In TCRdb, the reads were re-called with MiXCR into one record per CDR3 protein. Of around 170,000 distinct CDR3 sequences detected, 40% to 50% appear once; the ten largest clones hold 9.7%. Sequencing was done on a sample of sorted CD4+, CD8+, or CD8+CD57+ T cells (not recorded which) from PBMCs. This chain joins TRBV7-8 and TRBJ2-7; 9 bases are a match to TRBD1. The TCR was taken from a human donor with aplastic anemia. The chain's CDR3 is CASSLTDRGSYEQYF. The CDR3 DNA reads TGTGCCAGCAGCTTAACGGACAGGGGCTCCTACGAGCAGTACTTC.